The 13 T cell receptor beta chains given below trace back to one sample, sequenced in a study of T cells in localized non-small cell lung cancer. Produced via immunoSEQ multiplex PCR; TCRdb's table is partial and in-frame only. The sample shows tens of thousands of clones, around nine tenths of them seen only once. The sequencing here drew on peripheral blood, taken before any cancer treatment. The receptors come from a female donor over 55 with stage I lung adenocarcinoma.

The chain carries TRBV28 and TRBJ1-2; 7 bases match TRBD1. The CDR3 contains 14 residues. Germline V gene lookup returns CDR1 MDHEN and CDR2 SYDVKM. V was pared by 6 bases and J by 4 bases, with 8 bases of the junction left unmatched. The CDR3 spells CASSRLQGIYGYTF. In nucleotides, the CDR3 is TGTGCCAGCAGCCGCTTACAGGGGATCTATGGCTACACCTTC.

J is TRBJ2-3 and V is TRBV5-1, with 7 nucleotides matching TRBD1. From germline, CDR1 is SGHRS and CDR2 YFSETQ. V dropped 9 bases and J dropped 3; count of bases not matched to a gene: 7. The CDR3 contains 13 residues. The CDR3 coding sequence is TGCGCCACCCGGACAGGCGGGACAGATACGCAGTATTTT. As protein: CATRTGGTDTQYF.

The genes are TRBV4-1 and TRBJ1-6, with a tentative D call TRBD1 (5 bases). The CDR3 contains 17 residues. The V gene's germline CDR1 is MGHRA and CDR2 YSYEKL. Trimming took off 5 bases at V and 10 bases at J, with 24 bases between the two ends. CDR3 bases: TGCGCCAGCAGCTCTCAGCGGGGCCGCGGGGGAGGATCACCCCTCCACTTT. Protein: CASSSQRGRGGGSPLHF.

This clone was found once. This sequence joins TRBV6-1 and TRBJ2-5, with D perhaps assigned TRBD1 or TRBD2 (5 bases each). The CDR3 covers 15 residues. The germline V gene has CDR1 MNHNS and CDR2 SASEGT. Trimming took off 2 bases at V and 3 bases at J, with 13 bases between the two ends. CDR3 DNA: TGTGCCAGCAGTGAATCCCGGGACGGAAAAGAGACCCAGTACTTC. As protein: CASSESRDGKETQYF.

The chain employs TRBV18 and TRBJ2-7, with 9 bases identical to TRBD1. The V segment lost 6 bases and the J segment 2 bases; nucleotides outside the gene matches: 8. The germline CDR1 and CDR2 sequences are KGHSH and LQKENI. The CDR3 covers 15 residues. CDR3 residues: CASSPRDRATYEQYF. The CDR3 DNA reads TGTGCCAGCTCCCCCCGGGACAGGGCCACCTACGAGCAGTACTTC. Looking up the rest from reference TRBV18 and TRBJ2-7 gives the full variable domain: NAGVMQNPRHLVRRRGQEARLRCSPMKGHSHVYWYRQLPEEGLKFMVYLQKENIIDESGMPKERFSAEFPKEGPSILRIQQVVRGDSAAYFCASSPRDRATYEQYFGPGTRLTVT.

The V gene is TRBV27, the J gene TRBJ2-1, with D maybe TRBD2 (6 bases). Trimming stripped 5 bases from V and 10 bases from J, with 18 bases between. This CDR3 comprises 14 residues. Germline-derived CDR1 and CDR2 are MNHEY and SMNVEV (reference sequence). CDR3 sequence: CASSPTGLTEEQFF. Written as DNA, the CDR3 is TGTGCCAGCAGTCCGACGGGACTCACAGAGGAGCAGTTCTTC.

V is TRBV5-1 and J is TRBJ2-7; TRBD1 agrees at 9 bases. The germline V gene has CDR1 SGHRS and CDR2 YFSETQ. V dropped 5 bases and J dropped 2; count of bases not matched to a gene: 11. This CDR3 has 16 amino acids. CDR3 bases: TGCGCCAGCAGACCCGATTCGGGACAGGGAGCCTACGAGCAGTACTTC. This translates into CASRPDSGQGAYEQYF.

In this sample, this clone is medium-sized (0.01 to 0.1%). V gene TRBV25-1 combines with J gene TRBJ1-2; 10 positions match TRBD1. J lost 7 bases, V lost 4 bases, and 9 bases had no gene match. The CDR3 contains 15 residues. Per germline, CDR1 MGHDK and CDR2 SYGVNS. CDR3 DNA: TGTGCCAGCAGTGCTCCGACAGGGGGCCGTACTGGCTACACCTTC. Translation gives CASSAPTGGRTGYTF.

The CDR3 DNA follows: TGTGCCAGCAGCCCCAAGGTGGGACAGGGGGCCTACAATGAGCAGTTCTTC. Its protein is CASSPKVGQGAYNEQFF. The rearrangement joins TRBV7-9 to TRBJ2-1; 11 positions match TRBD1. The CDR3 spans 17 residues. J gave up 2 bases and V 5 bases, and 8 bases lay outside the gene matches. Germline CDR1 and CDR2: SEHNR and FQNEAQ (reference sequence).

CDR3 sequence reads: CASSLEAFSYNEQFF. The CDR3 DNA reads as TGTGCCAGCAGCTTAGAGGCCTTCTCCTACAATGAGCAGTTCTTC. The rearrangement links TRBV5-5 to TRBJ2-1; D is uncertain. This CDR3 is built from 15 residues. V lost 2 bases to trimming and J lost 0 bases, with 9 bases between them. Germline CDR1 SGHKS, CDR2 YYEKEE (reference sequence).

This chain connects TRBV5-5 to TRBJ2-5; D might be TRBD1 (5 bases). The CDR3 sequence is 15 residues long. V gave up 0 bases and J gave up 1 base, with 10 bases separating them. The germline gives CDR1 SGHKS, CDR2 YYEKEE (reference sequence). The CDR3 bases are TGTGCCAGCAGCTTGGTGAGACAGAGCCAAGAGACCCAGTACTTC. It is translated as CASSLVRQSQETQYF. The whole variable domain, filled in from reference TRBV5-5 and TRBJ2-5, reads DAGVTQSPTHLIKTRGQQVTLRCSPISGHKSVSWYQQVLGQGPQFIFQYYEKEERGRGNFPDRFSARQFPNYSSELNVNALLLGDSALYLCASSLVRQSQETQYFGPGTRLLVL.

The count of this clone is one. The chain couples TRBV6-5 to TRBJ2-3; 8 nucleotides align to TRBD2. Germline loops: CDR1 MNHEY, CDR2 SVGAGI. The CDR3 length is 14 residues. After removal of 6 bases from V and 5 bases from J, the junction contained 7 bases not matched to a gene. DNA for the CDR3: TGTGCCAGCAGACTCGGACTAGCAGGAGATACGCAGTATTTT. Translation: CASRLGLAGDTQYF.

The CDR3 reads CASSLAGAAYMNTEAFF. Here the CDR3 DNA reads TGTGCCAGCAGCTTGGCCGGGGCGGCTTATATGAACACTGAAGCTTTCTTT. V usage is TRBV5-4 and J usage is TRBJ1-1; D is possibly TRBD1 (5 bases). V lost 0 bases to trimming and J lost 0 bases, with 15 bases between them. This CDR3 spans 17 amino acids. Germline values: CDR1 SGHNT, CDR2 YYREEE (reference sequence).